The sample holds a few counts of the clone carrying this T cell receptor (beta chain). Its antigen is currently unknown. The junction and the germline gene differ at one end; a read error may be behind it. Then a second PCR, running roughly 6 to 12 cycles, was carried out with a sample-barcoded 5' primer and a J-beta primer mix. MiXCR, applied by TCRdb to the 5' RACE reads, yields one record per CDR3 protein. The table has 500,000 to 650,000 distinct CDR3 sequences, about 27% seen once. The individuals who served as donors were healthy Caucasians living in Russia, aged about 6 to 95. Isolating PBMCs gave at least 6.5 million of these cells per sample. This sample stems from a study of blood T cells in healthy people across ages. Whole-study findings and limits: Fewer expanded clones and more diversity marked long-lived versus aged donors.

This same sample was also part of a study on T cells of mothers and their children. From that study: It was related mother-child pairs that showed slightly higher overlap than unrelated pairs, without reaching significance.

Sequencing input: blood. This clonotype was sampled from a boy aged 2 to 9 in good health.

The CDR3 sequence: CASREAGTGSGETQYF. As DNA, the CDR3 is TGTGCCAGCAGAGAAGCAGGGACAGGGAGTGGAGAGACCCAGTACTTC. The genes are TRBV6-1 and TRBJ2-5, with 9 bases that match TRBD1. In germline, CDR1 is MNHNS, CDR2 SASEGT. The CDR3 consists of 16 residues.